This T cell receptor beta chain was identified during a study of CD4 and CD8 cells across lung adenocarcinoma regions. This clonotype has ten or more counts. Localized lung adenocarcinoma, a non-small cell lung cancer, affected the donors. Germline values: CDR1 MNHEY, CDR2 SVGAGI. CDR3 size: 15 residues. MiXCR was run by TCRdb on the PCR reads, yielding one entry per CDR3 protein. The profile shows about 23,000 distinct CDR3 sequences, under 65% of them singletons. Sequenced: CD4+ T cells from the center of a lung tumor. The chain is built from TRBV6-5 and TRBJ2-1; D may be TRBD1 (5 bases). The tail of the sequence fits TRBJ2-7 better, so the J call may be wrong. The clonotype was recovered from a male donor with lung adenocarcinoma. The CD4 and CD8 labels of this study may be unreliable. The CDR3 sequence: CASSYSMGRVGEQYF. The CDR3, as DNA: TGTGCCAGCAGTTACTCGATGGGCAGGGTGGGCGAGCAGTACTTC.